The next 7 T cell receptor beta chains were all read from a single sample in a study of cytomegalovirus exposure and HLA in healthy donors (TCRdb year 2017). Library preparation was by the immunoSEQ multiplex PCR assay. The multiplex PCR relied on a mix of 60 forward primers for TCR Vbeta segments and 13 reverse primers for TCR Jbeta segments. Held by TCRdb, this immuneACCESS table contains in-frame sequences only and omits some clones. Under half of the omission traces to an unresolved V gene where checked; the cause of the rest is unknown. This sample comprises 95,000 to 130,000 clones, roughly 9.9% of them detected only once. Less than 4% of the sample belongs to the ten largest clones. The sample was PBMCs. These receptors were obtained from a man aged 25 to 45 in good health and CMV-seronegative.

DNA for the CDR3: TGTGCCAGCAGCTTAGCTGCTGGGACAGGGGTAGACAATGAGCAGTTCTTC. Its translation is CASSLAAGTGVDNEQFF. V and J are TRBV7-2 and TRBJ2-1; 10 bases are shared with TRBD1. CDR1 SGHTA and CDR2 FQGNSA come from the germline V gene. V dropped 0 bases and J dropped 5; count of bases not matched to a gene: 7. The CDR3 consists of 17 residues.

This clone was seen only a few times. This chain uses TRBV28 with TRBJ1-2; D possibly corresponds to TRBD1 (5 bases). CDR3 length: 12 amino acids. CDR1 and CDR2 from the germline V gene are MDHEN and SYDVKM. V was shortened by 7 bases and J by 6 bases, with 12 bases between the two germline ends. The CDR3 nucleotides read TGTGCCAGCACAGGGCTAGAGGATGGCTACACCTTC. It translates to CASTGLEDGYTF.

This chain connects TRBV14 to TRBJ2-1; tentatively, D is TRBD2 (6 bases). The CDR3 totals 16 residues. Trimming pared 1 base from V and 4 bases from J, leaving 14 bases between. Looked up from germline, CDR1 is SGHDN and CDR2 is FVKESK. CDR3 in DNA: TGTGCCAGCAGCCAAGGGGGCGGTCGGGGGTACAATGAGCAGTTCTTC. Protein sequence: CASSQGGGRGYNEQFF.

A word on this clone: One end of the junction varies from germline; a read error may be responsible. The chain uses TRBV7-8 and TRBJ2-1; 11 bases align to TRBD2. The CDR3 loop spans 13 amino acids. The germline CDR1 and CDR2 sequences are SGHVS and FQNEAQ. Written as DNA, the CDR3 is TGCTCTATTAGCGGGGGGGTATACAATGAGCAGTTCTTC. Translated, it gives CSISGGVYNEQFF. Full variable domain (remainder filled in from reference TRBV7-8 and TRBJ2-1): GAGVSQSPRYKVAKRGQDVALRCDPISGHVSLFWYQQALGQGPEFLTYFQNEAQLDKSGLPSDRFFAERPEGSVSTLKIQRTQQEDSAVYLCSISGGVYNEQFFGPGTRLTVL.

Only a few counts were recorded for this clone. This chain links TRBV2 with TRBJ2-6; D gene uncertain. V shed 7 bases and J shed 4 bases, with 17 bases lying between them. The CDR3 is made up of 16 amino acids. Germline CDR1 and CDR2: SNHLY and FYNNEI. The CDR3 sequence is CASILEWAVGANVLTF. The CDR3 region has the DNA TGTGCCAGCATTCTTGAATGGGCAGTCGGGGCCAACGTCCTGACTTTC.

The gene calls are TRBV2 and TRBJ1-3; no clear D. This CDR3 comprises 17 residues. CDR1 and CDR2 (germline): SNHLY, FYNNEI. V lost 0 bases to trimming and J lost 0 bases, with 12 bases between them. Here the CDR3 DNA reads TGTGCCAGCAGTGAAGCCACGTGGCCTCTCTCTGGAAACACCATATATTTT. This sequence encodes CASSEATWPLSGNTIYF. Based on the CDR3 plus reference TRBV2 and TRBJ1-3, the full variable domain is EPEVTQTPSHQVTQMGQEVILRCVPISNHLYFYWYRQILGQKVEFLVSFYNNEISEKSEIFDDQFSVERPDGSNFTLKIRSTKLEDSAMYFCASSEATWPLSGNTIYFGEGSWLTVV.

CDR3 region: CASSFEGGGLGNEQFF. The CDR3 DNA reads TGTGCCAGCAGTTTCGAGGGCGGCGGGTTAGGCAATGAGCAGTTCTTC. The V call is TRBV27, the J call TRBJ2-1; maybe TRBD2 (5 bases). Germline-derived CDR1 and CDR2 are MNHEY and SMNVEV (reference sequence). Deletions cut 3 bases from V and 6 bases from J, with 18 bases between. The CDR3 spans 16 residues.